These 29 T cell receptor beta chains were all obtained from the same sample, sequenced in a study of blood T cell repertoires in COVID-19. Sequencing was performed with immunoSEQ multiplex PCR; in TCRdb, only in-frame clones are kept and a portion is missing. The profile covers more than 100,000 clones, with roughly 84% appearing a single time and 12% taken by the ten largest. Sequencing used peripheral blood. The receptors were sampled from a human donor in a cohort sampled during active COVID-19.

V usage is TRBV6-1 and J usage is TRBJ1-1, with 9 bases aligning to TRBD1. There are 15 residues in the CDR3. The V and J ends lost 2 bases and 4 bases, in that order; junction bases with no gene match: 5. Germline V gene sequence: CDR1 MNHNS, CDR2 SASEGT. The CDR3 spells CASSERQGGGTEAFF. In nucleotides, the CDR3 is TGTGCCAGCAGTGAAAGACAGGGGGGTGGCACTGAAGCTTTCTTT.

The chain carries TRBV27 and TRBJ2-5, with 7 bases lining up with TRBD1. In germline, CDR1 is MNHEY, CDR2 SMNVEV (reference sequence). This CDR3 contains 18 residues. V lost 5 bases and J lost 5; bases outside the gene matches: 20. The DNA of the CDR3 is TGTGCCAGCAGTATCCCCCGGGACAGTCCCCTCTCAACGGAGACCCAGTACTTC. This gives the protein CASSIPRDSPLSTETQYF.

The rearrangement uses TRBV14 and TRBJ2-7, with 7 bases lining up with TRBD1. The junction had 20 bases not matched to a gene; V was cut back by 4 bases and J by 2 bases. Germline V lookup: CDR1 SGHDN, CDR2 FVKESK. This CDR3 contains 19 residues. Here the CDR3 reads CASSPLGTVWNLGTYEQYF. The CDR3 DNA is TGTGCCAGCAGCCCCCTAGGGACAGTTTGGAATTTGGGGACCTACGAGCAGTACTTC.

CDR3 sequence: CASSLDGWASGGRETQYF. The CDR3 bases are TGCGCCAGCAGCTTGGACGGCTGGGCTAGCGGGGGGCGGGAGACCCAGTACTTC. The V call is TRBV5-1, the J call TRBJ2-5; 11 positions match TRBD2. The ends lost 0 bases at V and 5 bases at J; junction bases unmatched: 12. The length of the CDR3 is 18 residues. The germline V gene has CDR1 SGHRS and CDR2 YFSETQ.

The chain carries TRBV7-2 and TRBJ1-2, with D perhaps matching TRBD1 (5 bases). Trimming took 5 bases from V and 2 from J, leaving 12 bases between them. Germline V CDR1 and CDR2: SGHTA, FQGNSA. This CDR3 comprises 14 residues. For the CDR3, the DNA is TGTGCCAGCAGCCATGCGGGGGGGAACTATGGCTACACCTTC. Amino acid sequence: CASSHAGGNYGYTF.

The chain combines TRBV19 with TRBJ2-5; a weak D match, TRBD1 (8 bases). The CDR3 contains 16 residues. V lost 7 bases to trimming and J lost 4 bases, with 22 bases between them. Germline V gene data show CDR1 as LNHDA and CDR2 as SQIVND (reference sequence). CDR3 loop: CASTTGRLDRAETQYF. CDR3 bases: TGTGCCAGTACGACCGGGAGGCTGGACAGGGCAGAGACCCAGTACTTC.

This chain uses TRBV28 with TRBJ2-7, with TRBD1 matching 12 bases. The CDR3 has 13 residues. Germline V lookup: CDR1 MDHEN, CDR2 SYDVKM. J was trimmed by 4 bases and V by 6 bases; bases with no gene match: 1. The CDR3 DNA follows: TGTGCCAGCAGGGGACAGGGGGCATACGAGCAGTACTTC. It translates to CASRGQGAYEQYF.

CDR3 nucleotides: TGCGCCAGCACCAGCGGGGGGGCAGCAGATACGCAGTATTTT. Its protein is CASTSGGAADTQYF. The chain recombines TRBV5-1 with TRBJ2-3, with 10 bases matching TRBD2. The V segment lost 6 bases and the J segment 4 bases; nucleotides outside the gene matches: 5. Germline V gene sequence: CDR1 SGHRS, CDR2 YFSETQ. The CDR3 runs to 14 residues.

CDR3 in DNA: TGTGCCAGTAGACGGACTAGCGGGGGCTCTTTAAGGGAGACCCAGTACTTC. It codes for CASRRTSGGSLRETQYF. This chain connects TRBV19 to TRBJ2-5, with 13 bases lining up with TRBD2. There are 17 residues in the CDR3. J was trimmed by 5 bases and V by 6 bases; bases with no gene match: 12. The germline V gene has CDR1 LNHDA and CDR2 SQIVND (reference sequence).

The chain combines TRBV5-1 with TRBJ2-5, with 8 bases fitting TRBD1. From germline, CDR1 is SGHRS and CDR2 YFSETQ. V trimming: 4 bases; J trimming: 1 base; junction bases outside the gene matches: 9. This CDR3 has 16 residues. The CDR3 loop is CASSLRQGAIQETQYF. In DNA, the CDR3 is TGCGCCAGCAGCCTACGGCAGGGGGCCATCCAAGAGACCCAGTACTTC. Combining the CDR3 with reference TRBV5-1 and TRBJ2-5 gives the whole variable domain KAGVTQTPRYLIKTRGQQVTLSCSPISGHRSVSWYQQTPGQGLQFLFEYFSETQRNKGNFPGRFSGRQFSNSRSEMNVSTLELGDSALYLCASSLRQGAIQETQYFGPGTRLLVL.

A remark on this clone: This sample includes further DNA sequences coding for the same CDR3. The chain combines TRBV7-2 with TRBJ1-5; D not resolved. The CDR3 consists of 13 residues. V dropped 5 bases and J dropped 3 bases, with 8 bases sitting between them. Germline V CDR1 and CDR2: SGHTA, FQGNSA. The CDR3 is CASSPDTNQPQHF. Here the CDR3 DNA reads TGTGCCAGCAGCCCTGACACCAATCAGCCCCAGCATTTT.

The chain carries TRBV7-9 and TRBJ2-2; the match to TRBD2 covers 10 bases. V trimming: 6 bases; J trimming: 5 bases; junction bases outside the gene matches: 18. Per the germline V gene, CDR1 is SEHNR and CDR2 is FQNEAQ (reference sequence). This CDR3 has 19 amino acids. The CDR3 loop is CASSSYPGTSDARTGELFF. CDR3 DNA sequence: TGTGCCAGCAGTTCTTACCCAGGGACTAGCGACGCGCGGACCGGGGAGCTGTTTTTT.

This chain connects TRBV5-8 to TRBJ2-2; D perhaps matches TRBD1 (5 bases). Trimming shortened V by 2 bases and J by 8 bases, and 7 bases separated the two germline ends. The CDR3 totals 12 residues. Germline-derived CDR1 and CDR2 are SGHTS and YDEGEE. For the CDR3, the DNA is TGTGCCAGCAGCTTCAGGGTAGGGGAGCTGTTTTTT. Translation gives CASSFRVGELFF.

Only a few counts were recorded for this clone. The V gene is TRBV11-2, the J gene TRBJ1-6; D uncertain. The V end lost 8 bases, the J end lost 5 bases, and 19 bases lay between the germline ends. The CDR3 has 16 amino acids. Germline assignment: CDR1 SGHAT and CDR2 FQNNGV. CDR3: CASARLGRRNNSPLHF. The CDR3, as DNA: TGTGCCAGCGCCCGACTGGGGAGAAGGAATAATTCACCCCTCCACTTT.

The chain is built from TRBV25-1 and TRBJ1-4; D is perhaps TRBD1 (6 bases). Germline loops: CDR1 MGHDK, CDR2 SYGVNS. CDR3 length equals 15 residues. The germline V and J ends were trimmed by 1 base and 2 bases, with 8 bases remaining between them. The CDR3 sequence: CASSESRGTNEKLFF. For the CDR3, the DNA is TGTGCCAGCAGTGAATCTAGGGGGACTAATGAAAAACTGTTTTTT.

V usage is TRBV29-1 and J usage is TRBJ1-2; maybe TRBD1 (6 bases). The CDR3 is 15 amino acids. Germline CDR1 SQVTM, CDR2 ANQGSEA. Trimming cost V 2 bases and J 8 bases, with 21 bases left between them. The CDR3 region has the DNA TGCAGCGTTGAATTGGGGGCGGGCATTCGAGGCGGCTACACCTTC. Encoded protein: CSVELGAGIRGGYTF.

J is TRBJ2-7 and V is TRBV7-2, with no clear D. The CDR3 runs to 13 residues. Trimming shortened V by 4 bases and J by 6 bases, and 13 bases separated the two germline ends. CDR1 is SGHTA, CDR2 FQGNSA, per germline. CDR3 sequence reads: CASSSLINSEQYF. In nucleotides, the CDR3 is TGTGCCAGCAGCTCCTTGATTAACTCCGAGCAGTACTTC.

The chain uses TRBV19 and TRBJ2-1; no clear D gene. This CDR3 has 12 amino acids. Trimming pared 2 bases from V and 10 bases from J, leaving 9 bases between. Germline CDR1 and CDR2: LNHDA and SQIVND (reference sequence). CDR3 in DNA: TGTGCCAGTAGTATACCCCCAGCGGAGCAGTTCTTC. It translates to CASSIPPAEQFF. The variable domain in full, completed from reference TRBV19 and TRBJ2-1, reads DGGITQSPKYLFRKEGQNVTLSCEQNLNHDAMYWYRQDPGQGLRLIYYSQIVNDFQKGDIAEGYSVSREKKESFPLTVTSAQKNPTAFYLCASSIPPAEQFFGPGTRLTVL.

J is TRBJ2-2 and V is TRBV19; no reliable D call. V lost 3 bases, J lost 1 base, and 6 bases lay in between. The CDR3 is 14 amino acids. In germline, CDR1 is LNHDA, CDR2 SQIVND (reference sequence). CDR3 amino acids: CASSIPVNTGELFF. The CDR3 DNA follows: TGTGCCAGTAGTATTCCCGTGAACACCGGGGAGCTGTTTTTT.

This chain links TRBV2 with TRBJ1-3; TRBD1 aligns across 9 bases. The germline V gene encodes CDR1 SNHLY and CDR2 FYNNEI. Trimming at V came to 5 bases and at J to 2 bases, leaving 1 base not matched to a gene. This CDR3 has 14 amino acids. CDR3: CASSRDRAGNTIYF. The DNA of the CDR3 is TGTGCCAGCAGTCGGGACAGGGCTGGAAACACCATATATTTT.

V and J are TRBV11-3 and TRBJ2-7, with TRBD1 identical over 9 bases. The CDR3 is 17 residues long. CDR1 is SGHNT, CDR2 YENEEA, per germline. Trimming took 0 bases from V and 3 from J; bases not matched to a gene: 9. CDR3 sequence (DNA): TGTGCCAGCAGCTTAGATATCCCGGGACAGGGACTCTACGAGCAGTACTTC. Translated, it gives CASSLDIPGQGLYEQYF.

This clone was found many times. The CDR3 DNA is TGTGCCAGCAGTGATAACCTGGGACAGGGCAGCAAAAACATTCAGTACTTC. Translating gives CASSDNLGQGSKNIQYF. V usage is TRBV6-1 and J usage is TRBJ2-4, with 9 bases matching TRBD1. The J segment lost 3 bases and the V segment lost 3 bases, leaving 9 bases of the junction unmatched. The germline V gene has CDR1 MNHNS and CDR2 SASEGT. This CDR3 is 17 amino acids long.

The J gene is TRBJ2-2, the V gene TRBV5-6; 11 positions match TRBD2. The V and J ends lost 4 bases and 1 base, in that order; junction bases with no gene match: 3. CDR3 size: 16 residues. The V gene's germline CDR1 is SGHDT and CDR2 YYEEEE. CDR3 nucleotide sequence: TGTGCCAGCAGCCGTCTAGCGGGGGGGAACACCGGGGAGCTGTTTTTT. Its protein is CASSRLAGGNTGELFF.

The chain is built from TRBV4-3 and TRBJ2-5, with D maybe TRBD1 (6 bases). Germline CDR1 and CDR2: LGHNA and YSLEER. The CDR3 runs to 17 residues. V dropped 0 bases and J dropped 1 base, with 15 bases sitting between them. CDR3 protein: CASSQEPPGQLQETQYF. The CDR3 DNA reads as TGCGCCAGCAGCCAAGAGCCTCCGGGACAACTCCAAGAGACCCAGTACTTC.

This clone was seen a few times. This CDR3 is also generated by other DNA sequences in the sample. The chain recombines TRBV19 with TRBJ1-2; TRBD1 is a possible D gene (5 bases). V gave up 7 bases and J gave up 5 bases, with 14 bases separating them. This CDR3 has 13 amino acids. Germline CDR1 LNHDA, CDR2 SQIVND (reference sequence). CDR3 coding DNA: TGTGCCAGTACCTTCGGGGGGTTATATGGCTACACCTTC. Amino acid sequence: CASTFGGLYGYTF.

V usage is TRBV12-5 and J usage is TRBJ2-1, with TRBD2 identical over 8 bases. Unmatched junction bases numbered 3, after V lost 5 bases and J lost 3 bases. Germline values: CDR1 LGHNT, CDR2 FRNRAP. This CDR3 is built from 14 residues. CDR3 nucleotide sequence: TGTGCTAGTGGTGAAGCGGGGGACTACAATGAGCAGTTCTTC. It is translated as CASGEAGDYNEQFF.

This chain links TRBV5-4 with TRBJ2-5; 8 bases map to TRBD1. Germline trimming cut 6 bases from V and 5 bases from J; bases unmatched to any gene: 9. Germline values: CDR1 SGHNT, CDR2 YYREEE (reference sequence). The CDR3 loop spans 14 amino acids. CDR3 loop: CASNPQGAGETQYF. The CDR3 DNA sequence: TGTGCCAGCAACCCCCAGGGGGCTGGGGAGACCCAGTACTTC.

The chain recombines TRBV10-3 with TRBJ1-1; TRBD1 might be the D (6 bases). Germline lookup yields CDR1 ENHRY and CDR2 SYGVKD. Trimming took off 3 bases at V and 1 base at J, with 9 bases between the two ends. This CDR3 region has 14 residues. CDR3 sequence (DNA): TGTGCCATCAGTGAAGGGGGTGCGAACACTGAAGCTTTCTTT. Translation: CAISEGGANTEAFF.

V usage is TRBV5-6 and J usage is TRBJ2-2; D perhaps matches TRBD1 (5 bases). This CDR3 is 14 amino acids long. Germline V gene data show CDR1 as SGHDT and CDR2 as YYEEEE. Deletions cut 0 bases from V and 6 bases from J, with 9 bases between. For the CDR3, the DNA is TGTGCCAGCAGCTTGGCGATAGGGGCCGGGGAGCTGTTTTTT. This sequence encodes CASSLAIGAGELFF.